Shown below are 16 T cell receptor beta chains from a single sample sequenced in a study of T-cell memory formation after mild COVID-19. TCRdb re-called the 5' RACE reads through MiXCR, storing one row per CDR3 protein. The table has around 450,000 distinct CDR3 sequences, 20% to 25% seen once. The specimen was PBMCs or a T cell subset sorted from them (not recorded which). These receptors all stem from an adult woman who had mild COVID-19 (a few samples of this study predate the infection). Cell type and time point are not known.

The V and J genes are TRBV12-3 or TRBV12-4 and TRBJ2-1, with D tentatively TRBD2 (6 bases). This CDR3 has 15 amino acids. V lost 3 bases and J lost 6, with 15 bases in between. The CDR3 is CASSFGGSWGNEQFF. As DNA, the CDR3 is TGTGCCAGCAGTTTTGGAGGGAGTTGGGGCAATGAGCAGTTCTTC.

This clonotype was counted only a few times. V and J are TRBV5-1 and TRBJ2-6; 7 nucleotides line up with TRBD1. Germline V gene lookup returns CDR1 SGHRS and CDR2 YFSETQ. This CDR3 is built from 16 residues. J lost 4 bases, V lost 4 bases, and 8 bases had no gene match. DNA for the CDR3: TGCGCCAGCAGCGACTCAGGGGGAACCGGGGCCAACGTCCTGACTTTC. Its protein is CASSDSGGTGANVLTF. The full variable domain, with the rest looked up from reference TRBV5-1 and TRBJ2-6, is KAGVTQTPRYLIKTRGQQVTLSCSPISGHRSVSWYQQTPGQGLQFLFEYFSETQRNKGNFPGRFSGRQFSNSRSEMNVSTLELGDSALYLCASSDSGGTGANVLTFGAGSRLTVL.

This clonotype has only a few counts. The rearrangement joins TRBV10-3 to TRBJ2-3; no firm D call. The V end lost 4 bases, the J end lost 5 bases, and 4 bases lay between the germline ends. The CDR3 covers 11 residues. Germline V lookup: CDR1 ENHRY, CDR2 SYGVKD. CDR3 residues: CAISARDTQYF. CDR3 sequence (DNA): TGTGCCATCAGTGCGAGAGATACGCAGTATTTT.

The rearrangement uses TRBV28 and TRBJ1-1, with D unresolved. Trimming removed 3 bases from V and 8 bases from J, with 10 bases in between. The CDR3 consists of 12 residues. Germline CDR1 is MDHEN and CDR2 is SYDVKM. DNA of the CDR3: TGTGCCAGCAGTTTCGGAAGTATCGAAGCTTTCTTT. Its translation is CASSFGSIEAFF.

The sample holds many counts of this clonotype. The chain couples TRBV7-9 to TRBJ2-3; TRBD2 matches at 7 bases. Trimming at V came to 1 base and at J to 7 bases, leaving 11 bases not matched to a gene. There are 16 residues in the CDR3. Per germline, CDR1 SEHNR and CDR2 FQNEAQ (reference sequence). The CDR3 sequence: CASSLVGGEAGNTQYF. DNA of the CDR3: TGTGCCAGCAGCTTAGTCGGCGGGGAAGCGGGGAATACGCAGTATTTT.

The CDR3 sequence: CASSVIAGVGETQYF. The CDR3 nucleotides are TGTGCCAGCAGCGTGATAGCGGGAGTCGGAGAGACCCAGTACTTC. The chain employs TRBV9 and TRBJ2-5; 9 bases agree with TRBD2. Germline values: CDR1 SGDLS, CDR2 YYNGEE. The junction had 6 bases not matched to a gene; V was cut back by 2 bases and J by 4 bases. The CDR3 runs 15 residues.

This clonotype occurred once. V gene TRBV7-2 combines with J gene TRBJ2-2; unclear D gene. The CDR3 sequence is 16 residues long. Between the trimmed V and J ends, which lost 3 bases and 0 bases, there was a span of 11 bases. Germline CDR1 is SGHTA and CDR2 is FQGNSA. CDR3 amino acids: CASSFFSSTNTGELFF. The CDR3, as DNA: TGTGCCAGCAGCTTTTTTTCGTCGACGAACACCGGGGAGCTGTTTTTT. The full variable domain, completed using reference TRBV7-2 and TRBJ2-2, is GAGVSQSPSNKVTEKGKDVELRCDPISGHTALYWYRQSLGQGLEFLIYFQGNSAPDKSGLPSDRFSAERTGGSVSTLTIQRTQQEDSAVYLCASSFFSSTNTGELFFGEGSRLTVL.

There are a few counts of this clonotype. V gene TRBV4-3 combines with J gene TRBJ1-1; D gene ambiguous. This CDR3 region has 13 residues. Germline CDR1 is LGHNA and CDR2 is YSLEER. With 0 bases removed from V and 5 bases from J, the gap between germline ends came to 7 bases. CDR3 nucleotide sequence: TGCGCCAGCAGCCAAGAAAGGAGAACTGAAGCTTTCTTT. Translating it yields CASSQERRTEAFF.

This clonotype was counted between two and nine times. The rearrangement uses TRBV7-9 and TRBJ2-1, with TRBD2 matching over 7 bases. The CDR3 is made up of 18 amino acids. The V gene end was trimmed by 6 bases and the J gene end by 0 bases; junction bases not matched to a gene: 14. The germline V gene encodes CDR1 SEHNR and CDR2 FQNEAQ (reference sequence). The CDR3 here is CASSPRPGGKVSYNEQFF. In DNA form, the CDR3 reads TGTGCCAGCAGTCCCCGCCCGGGGGGAAAGGTCTCCTACAATGAGCAGTTCTTC.

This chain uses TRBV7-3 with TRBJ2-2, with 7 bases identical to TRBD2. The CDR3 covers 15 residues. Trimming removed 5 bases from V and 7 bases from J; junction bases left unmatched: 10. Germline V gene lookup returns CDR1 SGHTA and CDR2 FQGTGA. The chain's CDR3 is CASSPSTTSRGELFF. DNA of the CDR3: TGTGCCAGCAGCCCCTCCACGACTAGCCGCGGGGAGCTGTTTTTT.

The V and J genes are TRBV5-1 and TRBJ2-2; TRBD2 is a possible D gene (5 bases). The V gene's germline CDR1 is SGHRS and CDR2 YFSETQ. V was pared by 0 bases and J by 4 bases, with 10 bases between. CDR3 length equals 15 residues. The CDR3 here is CASSLGTEGTGELFF. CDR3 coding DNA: TGCGCCAGCAGCTTGGGCACAGAGGGCACCGGGGAGCTGTTTTTT.

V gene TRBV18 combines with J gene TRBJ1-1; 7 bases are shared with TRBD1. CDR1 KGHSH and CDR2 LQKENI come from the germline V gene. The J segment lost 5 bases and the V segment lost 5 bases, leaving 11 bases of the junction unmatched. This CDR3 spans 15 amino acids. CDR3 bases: TGTGCCAGCTCAACGACAACAGGGGTGGGGACTGAAGCTTTCTTT. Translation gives CASSTTTGVGTEAFF.

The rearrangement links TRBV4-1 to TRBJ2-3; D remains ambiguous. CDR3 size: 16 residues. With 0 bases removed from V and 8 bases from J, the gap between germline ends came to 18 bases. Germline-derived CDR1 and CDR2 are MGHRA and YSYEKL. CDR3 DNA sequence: TGCGCCAGCAGCCAAGAAGGTTATCCCCGATGGGGTACGCAGTATTTT. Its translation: CASSQEGYPRWGTQYF.

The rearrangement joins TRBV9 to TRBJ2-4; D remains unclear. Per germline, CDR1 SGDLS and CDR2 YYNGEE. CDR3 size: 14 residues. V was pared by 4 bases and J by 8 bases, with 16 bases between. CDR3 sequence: CASSPKGGEDIQYF. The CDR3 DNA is TGTGCCAGCAGCCCCAAGGGTGGCGAGGACATTCAGTACTTC.

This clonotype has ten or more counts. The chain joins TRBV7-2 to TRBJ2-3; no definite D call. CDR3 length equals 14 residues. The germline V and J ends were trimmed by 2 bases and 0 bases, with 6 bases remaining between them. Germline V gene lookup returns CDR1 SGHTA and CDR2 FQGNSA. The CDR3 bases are TGTGCCAGCAGCTTACAGGCCAGCACAGATACGCAGTATTTT. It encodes CASSLQASTDTQYF.

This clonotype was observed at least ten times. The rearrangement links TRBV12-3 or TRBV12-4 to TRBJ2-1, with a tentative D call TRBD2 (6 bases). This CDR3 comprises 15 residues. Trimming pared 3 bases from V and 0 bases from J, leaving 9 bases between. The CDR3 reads CASSFGRGSYNEQFF. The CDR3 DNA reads TGTGCCAGCAGTTTCGGGCGGGGCTCCTACAATGAGCAGTTCTTC.